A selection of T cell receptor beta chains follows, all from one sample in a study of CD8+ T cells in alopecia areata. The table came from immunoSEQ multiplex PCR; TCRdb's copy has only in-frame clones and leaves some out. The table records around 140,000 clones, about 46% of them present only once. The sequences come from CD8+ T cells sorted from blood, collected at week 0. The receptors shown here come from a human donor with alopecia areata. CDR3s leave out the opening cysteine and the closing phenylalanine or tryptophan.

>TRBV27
ASSSYYEQY
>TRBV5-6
ASSSGGQSRGRQPQH
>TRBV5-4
ASSSRYDGGAREQF
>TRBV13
ASSFTDNYGYT
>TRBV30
AWSGRELRDTQY
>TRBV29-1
SVEDPWGSNQPQH
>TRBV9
ASSVGGGLSKPEAF
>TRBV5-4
ASSPRTGGNTGELF
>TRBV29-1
SVAASGNYEQY
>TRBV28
ASSFGIEAVTSTDTQY
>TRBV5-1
ASSTGDTGELF
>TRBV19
ASSLEQGPYNEQF